The TCR beta chain under discussion was sequenced for a study of cytomegalovirus exposure and HLA in healthy donors. At the level of the study: As an earlier analysis found, about 200 million T cells yielded 100 million to 130 million unique TCR beta sequences.

This CDR3 has 13 residues. Per germline, CDR1 SGHRS and CDR2 YFSETQ. V lost 4 bases, J lost 7 bases, and 14 bases lay in between. Whole-study findings and limits: Across donors, presence/absence analyses took sequencing depth to be roughly uniform. Most observed TCR sequences were rare, whereas some public TCRs were detected in many donors.

For this clone: Its antigen is unknown.

PCR was performed using 60 Vbeta and 13 Jbeta primers. Measured with immunoSEQ multiplex PCR; TCRdb has only the in-frame clones, and not every one. The table shows around 300,000 clones, with around 66% occurring only once. Sequencing was done on a sample of PBMCs. The chain links TRBV5-1 to TRBJ1-2, with D tentatively TRBD1 (6 bases). The TCR originated in a female donor in good health and CMV-seronegative. The CDR3 region is CASSVGGQGGYTF. CDR3 DNA sequence: TGCGCCAGCAGCGTCGGGGGGCAGGGTGGCTACACCTTC.